One and the same sample provided the 10 T cell receptor beta chains below, sequenced in a study of blood T cells in healthy people across ages. The second PCR ran about 6 to 11 cycles with a sample-barcoded 5' primer and J-beta primers. TCRdb reanalysed the 5' RACE reads using MiXCR and keeps one entry per CDR3 protein. The profile shows approximately 810,000 distinct CDR3 sequences, 36% of them singletons. The sample taken for sequencing was blood. The receptors here all came from a man aged 18 to 29 in good health.

The chain links TRBV2 to TRBJ2-7, with 8 bases that match TRBD2. The trim removed 5 bases at V and 12 bases at J, leaving 30 bases unmatched. The CDR3 contains 19 residues. Looked up from germline, CDR1 is SNHLY and CDR2 is FYNNEI. CDR3 region: CASSPRGAKGLYSQETRYF. For the CDR3, the DNA is TGTGCCAGCAGTCCGCGGGGGGCCAAAGGGCTTTACAGTCAAGAGACCCGGTACTTC.

The chain employs TRBV20-1 and TRBJ2-3, with D possibly being TRBD1 (5 bases). In germline, CDR1 is DFQATT, CDR2 SNEGSKA (reference sequence). This CDR3 comprises 14 residues. Deletions cut 5 bases from V and 1 base from J, with 13 bases between. The CDR3 region is CSADAGIGTDTQYF. Here the CDR3 DNA reads TGCAGTGCTGACGCAGGGATCGGCACAGATACGCAGTATTTT.

The sample holds one count of this clonotype. A much larger clone is a single base away; this may be a read error. The rearrangement links TRBV7-2 to TRBJ2-5, with 8 bases aligning to TRBD1. The CDR3 has 15 residues. CDR1 SGHTA and CDR2 FQGNSA come from the germline V gene. This CDR3 reads CASSSGTGPQGTQYF. CDR3 sequence (DNA): TGTGCCAGCAGCTCCGGGACAGGACCCCAAGGGACCCAGTACTTC.

About this clonotype: This may be a read error: a much more frequent sequence differs by one nucleotide. This chain links TRBV5-1 with TRBJ1-2; tentatively, D is TRBD1 (6 bases). The CDR3 length is 14 residues. Germline lookup yields CDR1 SGHRS and CDR2 YFSETQ. The V gene lost 4 bases and the J gene lost 6 bases, with 16 bases spanning the gap. The CDR3 nucleotides are TGCGCCAGCAGCGTCAGGGGCTTCAACCATGGCTACACCTTC. Its translation: CASSVRGFNHGYTF.

This clonotype was observed a handful of times. The rearrangement joins TRBV12-3 or TRBV12-4 to TRBJ1-5; TRBD1 matches 9 bases. CDR3 length: 14 residues. V gave up 6 bases and J gave up 6 bases; unmatched junction bases: 6. The CDR3 loop reads CASRPTGGRQPQHF. For the CDR3, the DNA is TGTGCCAGCAGACCCACAGGGGGCCGTCAGCCCCAGCATTTT.

This clonotype was picked up a small number of times. The J gene is TRBJ1-1, the V gene TRBV27, with a possible D match to TRBD1 (6 bases). Trimming pared 6 bases from V and 4 bases from J, leaving 9 bases between. The CDR3 has 12 amino acids. Looked up from germline, CDR1 is MNHEY and CDR2 is SMNVEV (reference sequence). CDR3 region: CASSATGTEAFF. The CDR3 DNA follows: TGTGCCAGCAGCGCGACAGGCACTGAAGCTTTCTTT.

As regards this clonotype: This may come from a read error, since a much larger clone is one base off. The rearrangement joins TRBV12-3 or TRBV12-4 to TRBJ2-5; 8 bases align to TRBD1. The J call may be in error: the DNA end matches TRBJ2-7 better. This CDR3 is built from 14 residues. CDR3 sequence (DNA): TGTGCCAGCAGTACGGACAGGGCTTACTACGAGCAGTACTTC. Residues: CASSTDRAYYEQYF.

On this clonotype: A much larger clone differs from this one at a single base, so this may be a read error. The chain uses TRBV7-2 and TRBJ2-1; D gene ambiguous. The DNA end is a closer match to TRBJ2-7, so the J assignment may be wrong. Germline CDR1 is SGHTA and CDR2 is FQGNSA. CDR3 size: 14 residues. The CDR3 DNA follows: TGTGCCAGCAGCTTGCCCACCTCGTACAATGAGCAGTACTTC. This sequence encodes CASSLPTSYNEQYF.

The J gene is TRBJ2-3, the V gene TRBV24-1; a possible D gene is TRBD2 (5 bases). The CDR3 runs to 12 residues. CDR1 KGHDR and CDR2 SFDVKD come from the germline V gene. V dropped 11 bases and J dropped 8 bases, with 16 bases sitting between them. The DNA of the CDR3 is TGTGCCATTCAACTAGGTCCGGGTACGCAGTATTTT. It codes for CAIQLGPGTQYF.

In its sample, this clonotype was seen a few times. The V call is TRBV6-2 or TRBV6-3, the J call TRBJ2-7; weak D call: TRBD2 (6 bases). CDR1 is MNHEY and CDR2 is SVGEGT in the germline V gene. V was trimmed by 5 bases and J by 2 bases, leaving 16 bases between them. The CDR3 length is 15 residues. CDR3 sequence (DNA): TGTGCCAGCAGTGGAGACTCAGGCGGGGCCTACGAGCAGTACTTC. It is translated as CASSGDSGGAYEQYF.